What follows are 8 T cell receptor beta chains derived from one specimen sequenced in a study of blood T cell repertoires in COVID-19. Sequenced by immunoSEQ multiplex PCR; TCRdb stores in-frame clones only, minus some. The table lists some 390,000 clones, 70% to 90% of them singletons. The sample comprised peripheral blood. Source of these receptors: a woman aged 55-69 years with COVID-19, enrolled during active disease.

V usage is TRBV5-1 and J usage is TRBJ2-2, with D hard to call. The CDR3 covers 14 residues. Deletions cut 0 bases from V and 4 bases from J, with 7 bases between. Germline V lookup: CDR1 SGHRS, CDR2 YFSETQ. The CDR3: CASSLATSTGELFF. In DNA form, the CDR3 reads TGCGCCAGCAGCTTGGCCACCAGCACCGGGGAGCTGTTTTTT. Together with reference TRBV5-1 and TRBJ2-2, the CDR3 gives the full variable domain: KAGVTQTPRYLIKTRGQQVTLSCSPISGHRSVSWYQQTPGQGLQFLFEYFSETQRNKGNFPGRFSGRQFSNSRSEMNVSTLELGDSALYLCASSLATSTGELFFGEGSRLTVL.

The chain employs TRBV27 and TRBJ1-2; 9 bases are a match to TRBD1. Germline V lookup: CDR1 MNHEY, CDR2 SMNVEV (reference sequence). Trimming took 6 bases from V and 2 from J; bases not matched to a gene: 7. This CDR3 has 15 amino acids. This chain's CDR3 is CASRPGTGRNYGYTF. The CDR3, as DNA: TGTGCCAGCAGACCAGGGACAGGGAGGAACTATGGCTACACCTTC.

V usage is TRBV27 and J usage is TRBJ1-6; no firm D call. Germline V gives CDR1 MNHEY, CDR2 SMNVEV (reference sequence). With 3 bases removed from V and 6 bases from J, the gap between germline ends came to 6 bases. The CDR3 sequence is 13 residues long. The CDR3 is CASSFFRNSPLHF. CDR3 coding DNA: TGTGCCAGCAGTTTTTTCCGTAATTCACCCCTCCACTTT.

A few counts support this clone. The J gene is TRBJ1-1, the V gene TRBV19; D not resolved. The germline gives CDR1 LNHDA, CDR2 SQIVND (reference sequence). The V and J ends lost 5 bases and 9 bases respectively, with 7 bases between them. CDR3 length equals 10 residues. The CDR3 loop reads CASSGGKAFF. As DNA, the CDR3 is TGTGCCAGTAGTGGAGGAAAAGCTTTCTTT.

This chain connects TRBV30 to TRBJ2-7, with 8 positions matching TRBD2. The V segment lost 0 bases and the J segment 4 bases; nucleotides outside the gene matches: 2. This CDR3 has 13 amino acids. From germline, CDR1 is GTSNPN and CDR2 SVGIG (reference sequence). The CDR3 reads CAWSVAGAYEQYF. CDR3 nucleotide sequence: TGTGCCTGGAGTGTAGCGGGGGCTTACGAGCAGTACTTC.

This chain joins TRBV7-2 and TRBJ2-1, with D maybe TRBD2 (6 bases). The CDR3 spans 13 residues. Germline V gene data show CDR1 as SGHTA and CDR2 as FQGNSA. Trimming stripped 5 bases from V and 10 bases from J, with 15 bases between. CDR3 protein: CASSGGLSEEQFF. The CDR3 bases are TGTGCCAGCAGCGGCGGACTATCGGAAGAGCAGTTCTTC. The variable domain in full, with the rest retrieved from reference TRBV7-2 and TRBJ2-1, is GAGVSQSPSNKVTEKGKDVELRCDPISGHTALYWYRQSLGQGLEFLIYFQGNSAPDKSGLPSDRFSAERTGGSVSTLTIQRTQQEDSAVYLCASSGGLSEEQFFGPGTRLTVL.

The chain joins TRBV2 to TRBJ2-2; a weak D match, TRBD1 (6 bases). Trimming removed 6 bases at V and 4 bases at J, with 12 bases between. The CDR3 length is 14 residues. Germline V gives CDR1 SNHLY, CDR2 FYNNEI. The CDR3 protein is CASSPQGTTGELFF. CDR3 sequence (DNA): TGTGCCAGCAGCCCTCAGGGGACCACCGGGGAGCTGTTTTTT. The full variable domain, completed using reference TRBV2 and TRBJ2-2, is EPEVTQTPSHQVTQMGQEVILRCVPISNHLYFYWYRQILGQKVEFLVSFYNNEISEKSEIFDDQFSVERPDGSNFTLKIRSTKLEDSAMYFCASSPQGTTGELFFGEGSRLTVL.

J is TRBJ1-5 and V is TRBV7-9; 7 nucleotides align to TRBD1. Trimming cost V 1 base and J 4 bases; bases outside gene matches: 4. The CDR3 covers 15 residues. CDR1 and CDR2 (germline): SEHNR, FQNEAQ (reference sequence). This chain's CDR3 is CASSLGQGPNQPQHF. Here the CDR3 DNA reads TGTGCCAGCAGCTTAGGACAGGGACCAAATCAGCCCCAGCATTTT.